This T cell receptor (beta chain) was profiled in a study of beta chain features in type 1 diabetes (dated by TCRdb to 2016 to 2019). With regard to the full study: No differences in mean age, gender distribution, total cell number or subset yield were found between patients and healthy donors. The study compared the TCRB repertoires of sorted circulating CD4+ T cell subsets in recently diagnosed type 1 diabetes patients with those in matched healthy donors. Regulatory and stem cell-like memory subsets were isolated from only 8 patients and roughly eight healthy donors, whereas naive and central memory subsets came from all 28 donors. A total of 85 million to 140 million sorted cells were examined across all samples, and a strong correlation was observed between cell number per subset and RNA yield. Paper-wide results and their limitations: Because small numbers of individuals were included in the HLA sub-analyses, any influence of HLA type on TCRB rearrangement was left unresolved. At VDJ recombination sites, patients with type 1 diabetes made fewer insertions and deleted more nucleotides, a pattern implying thymic rearrangement abnormalities. Because cDNA was sequenced instead of genomic DNA, activated cells with high expression could be over-represented, although the groups did not differ in activation or CD3 levels. Type 1 diabetes patients showed a moderate but significant shortening of TCRB CDR3 length in all four CD4+ subsets. Naive, central memory and regulatory TCRB repertoires appeared more similar among patients than among healthy donors. PCR may preferentially amplify shorter templates, but because patient and control samples were amplified and corrected together, any resulting skew would affect both groups equally.

This clone has only a few counts. Its recognized antigen is unknown. No base-level quality is on record; no much larger clone is a single base apart. Each donor gave one peripheral blood draw, roughly 120 mL on average, collected into heparinised tubes. A BD FACSAria II was used to sort naive, central memory, regulatory and stem cell-like memory CD4+ T cells with a panel that included CD45RO, CCR7, CD25, CD127, CD95 and CD27. Purity was above 95% for every sorted population. PBMCs were isolated right away by Lymphoprep density gradient centrifugation and were stained directly, without culture. To minimize batch effects, samples were stained and sorted in pairs, one healthy donor with one patient per experiment. All of the isolated RNA was reverse transcribed with the High Capacity cDNA Reverse Transcription Kit, so expressed TCRB transcripts were sequenced. Deep immunoSEQ sequencing was performed on naive, central memory and regulatory T cell samples, with an average of around 3.4 million total reads per sample. Sorted cells were lysed in RLT buffer and RNA was extracted with DNase-treated RNeasy Micro or Mini kits, depending on cell number. To prevent cross-contamination, each cell subset was processed individually, whereas patient and healthy donor samples were processed jointly. TCRB sequences were amplified from cDNA with the immunoSEQ multiplex PCR, producing 87-bp fragments spanning the CDR3 region. Sequencing of the amplicons was performed on the Illumina HiSeq platform. The original pipeline was this. Synthetic template baselines were used to correct PCR bias computationally, reads within Hamming distance 2 were collapsed together, and singletons that could not be merged were discarded. Reads were aligned against IMGT so that V, D and J genes, CDR3 length and insertions or deletions at six rearrangement sites could be assigned. Within each subset, clonotype counts were normalized to sorted cell number, and only after that were true diversity and Gini coefficients computed with the tcR R package. The overlap coefficient, calculated on TCRB nucleotide sequences, was used to quantify repertoire sharing. What TCRdb holds here is the immuneACCESS table cut down to in-frame rearrangements. Part of the clones is not present; checked against another copy, under half of the missing clones reflect an unresolved V gene, and the others are unexplained. Clone size and V and J calls were adopted from that table, with D and trimming inferred from the DNA. Here the sample has about 390,000 clones; roughly a tenth occur a single time. The ten most abundant clones make up less than 0.65% of the sample.

Sequencing was performed on central memory CD4+ T cells from blood. The origin of this receptor is a man aged 25-40 years with type 1 diabetes.

The CDR3 amino acid sequence is: CASSTRQDTQYF. The nucleotide sequence is given as TGTGCCAGTAGTACCCGGCAAGATACGCAGTATTTT. The chain is encoded by TRBV19 joined to TRBJ2-3; the D gene is not confidently resolved. V lost 4 bases and J lost 5 bases; the stretch between them is 7 bases long. The germline V gene (reference sequence) sets CDR1 to LNHDA and CDR2 to SQIVND. The CDR3 runs 12 amino acids, cysteine and phenylalanine included. The DNA shown is the 36-base CDR3, in frame from base 1.